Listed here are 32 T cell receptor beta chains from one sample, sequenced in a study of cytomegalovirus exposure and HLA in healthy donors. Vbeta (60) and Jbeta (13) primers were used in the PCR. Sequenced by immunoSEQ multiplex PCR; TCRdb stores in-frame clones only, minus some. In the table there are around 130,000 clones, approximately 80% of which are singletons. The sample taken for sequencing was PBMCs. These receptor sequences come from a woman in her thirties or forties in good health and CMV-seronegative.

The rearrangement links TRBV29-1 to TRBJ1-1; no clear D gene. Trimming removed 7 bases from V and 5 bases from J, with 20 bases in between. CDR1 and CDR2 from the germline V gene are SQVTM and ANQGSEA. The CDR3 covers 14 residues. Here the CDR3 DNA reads TGCAGCGGTCTGGGTTGGGTTTCGGGGACTGAAGCTTTCTTT. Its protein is CSGLGWVSGTEAFF.

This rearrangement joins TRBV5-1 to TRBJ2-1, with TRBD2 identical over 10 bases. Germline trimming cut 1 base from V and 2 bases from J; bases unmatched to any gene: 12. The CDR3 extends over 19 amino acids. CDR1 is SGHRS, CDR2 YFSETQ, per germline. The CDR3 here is CASSLRRLAGGNPYNEQFF. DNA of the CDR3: TGCGCCAGCAGCTTGCGGAGACTAGCGGGTGGCAACCCCTACAATGAGCAGTTCTTC.

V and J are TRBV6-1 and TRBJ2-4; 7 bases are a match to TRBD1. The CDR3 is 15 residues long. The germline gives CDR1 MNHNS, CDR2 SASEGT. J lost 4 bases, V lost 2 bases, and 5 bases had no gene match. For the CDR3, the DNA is TGTGCCAGCAGTGAACGCCAGGGGGTAAAAAACATTCAGTACTTC. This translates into CASSERQGVKNIQYF.

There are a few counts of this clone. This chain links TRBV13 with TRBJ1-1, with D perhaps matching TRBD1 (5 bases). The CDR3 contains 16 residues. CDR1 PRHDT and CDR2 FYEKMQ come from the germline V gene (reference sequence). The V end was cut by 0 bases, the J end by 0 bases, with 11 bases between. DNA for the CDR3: TGTGCCAGCAGCTTAGGCTTCAGGGTGGTGAACACTGAAGCTTTCTTT. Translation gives CASSLGFRVVNTEAFF.

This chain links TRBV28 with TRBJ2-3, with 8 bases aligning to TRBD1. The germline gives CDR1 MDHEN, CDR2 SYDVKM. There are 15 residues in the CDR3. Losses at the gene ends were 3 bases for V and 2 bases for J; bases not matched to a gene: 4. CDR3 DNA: TGTGCCAGCAGTTTCGGGACAGGCCTCACAGATACGCAGTATTTT. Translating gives CASSFGTGLTDTQYF.

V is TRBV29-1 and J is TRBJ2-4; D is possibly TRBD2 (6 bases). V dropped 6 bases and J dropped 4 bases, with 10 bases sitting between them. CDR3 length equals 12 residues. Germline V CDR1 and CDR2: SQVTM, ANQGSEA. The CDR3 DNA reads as TGCAGCGTAACCGGGACTAAAAACATTCAGTACTTC. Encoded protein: CSVTGTKNIQYF.

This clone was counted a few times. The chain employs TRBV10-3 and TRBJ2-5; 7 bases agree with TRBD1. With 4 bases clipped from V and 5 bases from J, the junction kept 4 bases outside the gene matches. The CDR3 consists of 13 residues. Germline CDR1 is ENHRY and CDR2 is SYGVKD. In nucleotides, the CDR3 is TGTGCCATCAGTGCGCAGGGGGATGAGACCCAGTACTTC. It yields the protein CAISAQGDETQYF.

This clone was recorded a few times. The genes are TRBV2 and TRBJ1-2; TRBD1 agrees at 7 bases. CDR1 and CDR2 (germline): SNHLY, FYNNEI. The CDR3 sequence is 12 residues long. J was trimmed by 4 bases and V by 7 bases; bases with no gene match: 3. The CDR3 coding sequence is TGTGCCAGCAAAGGGGGCGTCTATGGCTACACCTTC. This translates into CASKGGVYGYTF.

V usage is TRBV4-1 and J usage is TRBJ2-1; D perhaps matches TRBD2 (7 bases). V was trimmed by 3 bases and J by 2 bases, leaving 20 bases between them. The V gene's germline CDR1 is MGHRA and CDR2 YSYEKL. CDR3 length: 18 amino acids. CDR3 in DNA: TGCGCCAGCAGCCAGGATAGAGGGGGGGGAAATCCCTACAATGAGCAGTTCTTC. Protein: CASSQDRGGGNPYNEQFF.

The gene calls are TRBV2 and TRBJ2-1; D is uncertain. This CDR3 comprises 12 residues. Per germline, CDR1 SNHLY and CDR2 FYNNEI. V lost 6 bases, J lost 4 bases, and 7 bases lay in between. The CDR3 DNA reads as TGTGCCAGCAGGGCAGATTACAATGAGCAGTTCTTC. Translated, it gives CASRADYNEQFF.

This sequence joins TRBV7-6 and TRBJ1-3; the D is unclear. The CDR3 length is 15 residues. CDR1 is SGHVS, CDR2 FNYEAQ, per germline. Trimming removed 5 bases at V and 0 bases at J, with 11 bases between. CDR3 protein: CASSNTANSGNTIYF. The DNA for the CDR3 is TGTGCCAGCAGCAACACAGCAAACTCTGGAAACACCATATATTTT.

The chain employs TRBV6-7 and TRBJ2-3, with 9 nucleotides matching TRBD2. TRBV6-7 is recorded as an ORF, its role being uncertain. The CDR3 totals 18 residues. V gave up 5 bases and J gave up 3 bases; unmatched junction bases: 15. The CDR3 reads CASSQTSGTPTETDTQYF. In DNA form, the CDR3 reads TGTGCCAGCAGTCAGACTAGCGGTACGCCAACCGAGACAGATACGCAGTATTTT.

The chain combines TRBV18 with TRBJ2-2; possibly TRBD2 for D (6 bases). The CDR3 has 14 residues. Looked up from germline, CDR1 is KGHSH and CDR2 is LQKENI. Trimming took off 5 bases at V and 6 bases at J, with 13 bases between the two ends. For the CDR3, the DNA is TGTGCCAGCTCATCATGGACTACCTCCGGGGAGCTGTTTTTT. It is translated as CASSSWTTSGELFF.

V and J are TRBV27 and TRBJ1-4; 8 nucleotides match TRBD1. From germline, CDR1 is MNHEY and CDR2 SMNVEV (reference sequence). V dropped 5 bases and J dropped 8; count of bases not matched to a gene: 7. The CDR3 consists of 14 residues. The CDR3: CASSRQGFREKLFF. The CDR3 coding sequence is TGTGCCAGCAGTCGACAGGGGTTTCGGGAAAAACTGTTTTTT. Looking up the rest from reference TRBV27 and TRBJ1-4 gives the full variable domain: EAQVTQNPRYLITVTGKKLTVTCSQNMNHEYMSWYRQDPGLGLRQIYYSMNVEVTDKGDVPEGYKVSRKEKRNFPLILESPSPNQTSLYFCASSRQGFREKLFFGSGTQLSVL.

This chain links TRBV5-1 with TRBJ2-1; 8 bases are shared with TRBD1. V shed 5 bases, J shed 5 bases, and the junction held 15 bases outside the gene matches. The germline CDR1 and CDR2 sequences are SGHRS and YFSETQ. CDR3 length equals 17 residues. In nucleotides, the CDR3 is TGCGCCAGCAGGTACTGGAAGGACAGGGAGCTTGACAATGAGCAGTTCTTC. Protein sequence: CASRYWKDRELDNEQFF.

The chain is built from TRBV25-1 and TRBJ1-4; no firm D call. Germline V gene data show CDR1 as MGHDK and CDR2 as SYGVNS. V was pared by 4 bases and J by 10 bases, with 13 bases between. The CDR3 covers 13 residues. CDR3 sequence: CASSGGGVAKLFF. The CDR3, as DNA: TGTGCCAGCAGTGGGGGAGGTGTTGCAAAACTGTTTTTT.

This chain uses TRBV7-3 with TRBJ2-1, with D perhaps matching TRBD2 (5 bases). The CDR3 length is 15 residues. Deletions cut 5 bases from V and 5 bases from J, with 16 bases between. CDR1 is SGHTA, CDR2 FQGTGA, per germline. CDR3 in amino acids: CASSKSGGPNNEQFF. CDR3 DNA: TGTGCCAGCAGCAAGAGCGGCGGTCCCAACAATGAGCAGTTCTTC.

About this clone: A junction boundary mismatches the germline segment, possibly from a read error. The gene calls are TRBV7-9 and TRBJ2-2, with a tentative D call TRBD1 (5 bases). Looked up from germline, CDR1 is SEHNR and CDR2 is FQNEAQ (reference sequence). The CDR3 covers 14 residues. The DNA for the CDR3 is TGTTCCAGCAGCTCAGGACACTACACCGGGGAGCTGTTTTTT. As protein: CSSSSGHYTGELFF.

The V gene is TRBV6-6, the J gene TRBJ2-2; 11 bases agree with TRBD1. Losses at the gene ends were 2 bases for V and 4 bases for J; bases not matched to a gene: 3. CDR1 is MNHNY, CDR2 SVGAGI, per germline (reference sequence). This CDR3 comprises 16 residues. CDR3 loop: CASSYPGQGATGELFF. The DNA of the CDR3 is TGTGCCAGCAGTTACCCCGGACAGGGGGCCACCGGGGAGCTGTTTTTT.

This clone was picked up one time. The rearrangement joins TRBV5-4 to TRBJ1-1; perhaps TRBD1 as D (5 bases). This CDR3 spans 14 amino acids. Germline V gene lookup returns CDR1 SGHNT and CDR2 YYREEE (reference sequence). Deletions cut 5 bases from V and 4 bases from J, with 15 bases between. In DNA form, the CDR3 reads TGTGCCAGCAGTTTCACTCGGGGGGTCACTGAAGCTTTCTTT. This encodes CASSFTRGVTEAFF.

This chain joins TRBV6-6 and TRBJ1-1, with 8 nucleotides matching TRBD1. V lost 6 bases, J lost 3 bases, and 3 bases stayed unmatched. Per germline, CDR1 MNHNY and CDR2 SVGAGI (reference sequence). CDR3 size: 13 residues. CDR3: CASRLTGDTEAFF. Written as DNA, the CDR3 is TGTGCCAGCAGATTGACAGGGGACACTGAAGCTTTCTTT.

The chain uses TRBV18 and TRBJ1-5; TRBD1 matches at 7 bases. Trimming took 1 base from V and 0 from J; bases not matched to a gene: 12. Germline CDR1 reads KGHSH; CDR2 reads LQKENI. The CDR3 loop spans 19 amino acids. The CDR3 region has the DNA TGTGCCAGCTCACCACTCGGCAGGGGGAGTCCTTATAGCAATCAGCCCCAGCATTTT. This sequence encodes CASSPLGRGSPYSNQPQHF.

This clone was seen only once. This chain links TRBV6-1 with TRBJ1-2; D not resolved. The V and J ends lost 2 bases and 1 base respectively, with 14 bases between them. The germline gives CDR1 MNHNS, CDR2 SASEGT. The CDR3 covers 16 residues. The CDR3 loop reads CASSELGGQFNYGYTF. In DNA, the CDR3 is TGTGCCAGCAGTGAACTGGGAGGGCAGTTTAACTATGGCTACACCTTC.

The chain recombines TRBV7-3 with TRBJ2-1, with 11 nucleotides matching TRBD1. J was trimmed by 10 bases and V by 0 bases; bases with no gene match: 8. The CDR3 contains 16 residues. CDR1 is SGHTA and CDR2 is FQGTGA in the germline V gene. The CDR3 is CASSLTSRTGGGEQFF. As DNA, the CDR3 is TGTGCCAGCAGCTTAACGTCTCGGACAGGGGGCGGGGAGCAGTTCTTC.

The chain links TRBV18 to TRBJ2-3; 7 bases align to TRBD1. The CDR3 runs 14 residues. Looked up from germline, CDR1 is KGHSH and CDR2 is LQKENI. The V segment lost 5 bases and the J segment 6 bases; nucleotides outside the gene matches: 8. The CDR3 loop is CASSSTGLADTQYF. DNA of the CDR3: TGTGCCAGCTCATCGACAGGGTTGGCCGATACGCAGTATTTT. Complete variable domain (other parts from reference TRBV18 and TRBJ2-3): NAGVMQNPRHLVRRRGQEARLRCSPMKGHSHVYWYRQLPEEGLKFMVYLQKENIIDESGMPKERFSAEFPKEGPSILRIQQVVRGDSAAYFCASSSTGLADTQYFGPGTRLTVL.

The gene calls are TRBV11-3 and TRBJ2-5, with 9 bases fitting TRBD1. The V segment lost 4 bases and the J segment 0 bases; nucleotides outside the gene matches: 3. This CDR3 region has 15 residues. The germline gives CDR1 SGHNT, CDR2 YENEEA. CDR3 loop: CASSSGQGNQETQYF. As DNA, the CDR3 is TGTGCCAGCAGCTCGGGACAGGGTAACCAAGAGACCCAGTACTTC.

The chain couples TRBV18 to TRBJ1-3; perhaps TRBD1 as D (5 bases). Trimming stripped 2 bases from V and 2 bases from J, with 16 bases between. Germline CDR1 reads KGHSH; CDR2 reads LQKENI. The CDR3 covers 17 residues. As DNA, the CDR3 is TGTGCCAGCTCACCAAAGTTTCAGGGCGAAACTGGAAACACCATATATTTT. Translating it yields CASSPKFQGETGNTIYF.

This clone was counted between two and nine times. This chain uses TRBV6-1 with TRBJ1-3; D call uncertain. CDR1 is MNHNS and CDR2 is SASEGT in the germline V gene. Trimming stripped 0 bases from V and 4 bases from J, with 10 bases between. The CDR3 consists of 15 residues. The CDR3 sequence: CASSEAGGIGNTIYF. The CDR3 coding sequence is TGTGCCAGCAGTGAAGCGGGAGGGATCGGAAACACCATATATTTT.

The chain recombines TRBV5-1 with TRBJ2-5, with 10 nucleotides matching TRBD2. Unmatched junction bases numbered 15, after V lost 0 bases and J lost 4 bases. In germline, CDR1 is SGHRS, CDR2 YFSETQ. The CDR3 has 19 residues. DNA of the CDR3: TGCGCCAGCAGCTTGGCCGGGGAGCGGGGGGGCCTGGTTCGAGAGACCCAGTACTTC. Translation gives CASSLAGERGGLVRETQYF. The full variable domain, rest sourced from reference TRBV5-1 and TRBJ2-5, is KAGVTQTPRYLIKTRGQQVTLSCSPISGHRSVSWYQQTPGQGLQFLFEYFSETQRNKGNFPGRFSGRQFSNSRSEMNVSTLELGDSALYLCASSLAGERGGLVRETQYFGPGTRLLVL.

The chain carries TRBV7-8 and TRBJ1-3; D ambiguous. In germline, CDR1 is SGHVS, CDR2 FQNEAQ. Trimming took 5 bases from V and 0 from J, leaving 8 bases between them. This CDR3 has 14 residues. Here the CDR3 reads CASSPRGSGNTIYF. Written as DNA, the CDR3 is TGTGCCAGCAGCCCCCGGGGCTCTGGAAACACCATATATTTT.

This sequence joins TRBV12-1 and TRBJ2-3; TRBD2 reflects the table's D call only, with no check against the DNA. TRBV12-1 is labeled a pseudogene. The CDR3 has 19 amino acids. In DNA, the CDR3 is TGTGCCAGCAGCGGTAACCCGGGACTAGCGGGGGGGCCTACAGATACGCAGTATTTT. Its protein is CASSGNPGLAGGPTDTQYF.

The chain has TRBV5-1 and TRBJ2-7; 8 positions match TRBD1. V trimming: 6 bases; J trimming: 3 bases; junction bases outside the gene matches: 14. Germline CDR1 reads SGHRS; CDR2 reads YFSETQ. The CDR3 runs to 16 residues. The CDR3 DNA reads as TGCGCCAGCAAGTTTCGCCCAGGGGGCCCCGACTACGAGCAGTACTTC. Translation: CASKFRPGGPDYEQYF.